The sequence of this T cell receptor (beta chain) was determined in a study of blood T cell repertoires in COVID-19. The overall study: Donors in the United States, Italy and Spain gave samples during acute or convalescent COVID-19. T cells, B-cell-depleted T cells, or PBMCs supplied cDNA or gDNA.

The table came from immunoSEQ multiplex PCR; TCRdb's copy has only in-frame clones and leaves some out. This sample has 25,000 to 35,000 clones, with around 84% found just once. In this sample, this clone turned up once. Trimming cost V 3 bases and J 4 bases; bases outside gene matches: 8. The CDR3 contains 15 residues. Germline V lookup: CDR1 DFQATT, CDR2 SNEGSKA (reference sequence). The V and J genes are TRBV20-1 and TRBJ2-5; 10 bases are a match to TRBD1. The sample comprised peripheral blood. The clonotype comes from a human donor in a cohort sampled during active COVID-19. The CDR3 nucleotides read TGCAGTGCTAGTACCGGGACAGGGGTCGGAGAGACCCAGTACTTC. Its protein is CSASTGTGVGETQYF.